This T cell receptor beta chain was sequenced in a study of CD8+CD57+ T cells in acquired aplastic anemia. The study's findings and limits: Between patients and controls, twenty-nine CD8+ CDR3 sequences were found in common. No significant patient-versus-control difference appeared in CD8+ Simpson's diversity.

Points on this clonotype: Its antigen is not identified.

Both TCR beta VDJ combination and CDR3 sequence profiling were carried out. Genomic DNA was the template for this profiling. TCRdb re-analysed the reads in MiXCR, keeping a single row per CDR3 protein. Seen here are approximately 380,000 distinct CDR3 sequences, around 72% observed once, and the top ten hold around 4%. The V segment lost 1 base and the J segment 4 bases; nucleotides outside the gene matches: 9. The CDR3 totals 17 residues. The germline V gene encodes CDR1 SGHTA and CDR2 FQGNSA. The receptor's source is a human donor in good health, serving as a control. Material for sequencing was sorted CD4+, CD8+, or CD8+CD57+ T cells (not recorded which) from PBMCs. The rearrangement links TRBV7-2 to TRBJ1-5, with 8 bases aligning to TRBD1. In DNA, the CDR3 is TGTGCCAGCAGCTTAGAGAGGACAGGGTTTAGGAATCAGCCCCAGCATTTT. Encoded protein: CASSLERTGFRNQPQHF.